What follows are 9 T cell receptor beta chains derived from one specimen sequenced in a study of early stage breast cancer tumors. Data came from immunoSEQ multiplex PCR; TCRdb stores just in-frame clones and leaves some out. The sample consists of 25,000 to 35,000 clones, roughly 80% of them appearing once. Sequenced material: breast tumor tissue. Receptors originate from a person aged 25 to 45 with breast cancer.

The chain employs TRBV7-3 and TRBJ2-1; 10 positions agree with TRBD2. Germline V gives CDR1 SGHTA, CDR2 FQGTGA. This CDR3 spans 19 amino acids. The junction had 22 bases not matched to a gene; V was cut back by 4 bases and J by 10 bases. The CDR3 nucleotides read TGTGCCAGCAGCTCACCATGGGGGAGCGGGAGGGCCCGGCGCCGGGAGCAGTTCTTC. This translates into CASSSPWGSGRARRREQFF.

About this clone itself: Germline and junction disagree at one end, which may indicate a read error. The chain links TRBV7-9 to TRBJ2-7, with TRBD2 identical over 15 bases. Germline assignment: CDR1 SEHNR and CDR2 FQNEAQ (reference sequence). This CDR3 is built from 18 residues. The CDR3 nucleotides read TGCGCCAGCAGCCAATTGGGACTAGCGGGAGGAAGCTCCTACGAGCAGTACTTC. Protein: CASSQLGLAGGSSYEQYF.

The chain recombines TRBV10-3 with TRBJ1-5; D is unclear. Trimming removed 3 bases at V and 7 bases at J, with 13 bases between. Germline-derived CDR1 and CDR2 are ENHRY and SYGVKD. This CDR3 has 14 residues. The CDR3 sequence: CAISDTSSKQPQHF. In DNA form, the CDR3 reads TGTGCCATCAGTGACACCTCGTCAAAACAGCCCCAGCATTTT.

The chain employs TRBV4-2 and TRBJ1-3, with D maybe TRBD1 (5 bases). Trimming stripped 1 base from V and 2 bases from J, with 12 bases between. Per the germline V gene, CDR1 is LGHNA and CDR2 is YNFKEQ. The length of the CDR3 is 16 residues. For the CDR3, the DNA is TGTGCCAGCAGCCAAGTGCGGGGCCTTGCTGGAAACACCATATATTTT. It encodes CASSQVRGLAGNTIYF.

The chain couples TRBV7-3 to TRBJ2-2; 7 nucleotides align to TRBD2. The CDR3 contains 15 residues. Germline CDR1 SGHTA, CDR2 FQGTGA. Losses at the gene ends were 4 bases for V and 0 bases for J; bases not matched to a gene: 2. CDR3 nucleotide sequence: TGTGCCAGCAGCTCCGGGACTACGAACACCGGGGAGCTGTTTTTT. It specifies CASSSGTTNTGELFF.

The chain is built from TRBV5-8 and TRBJ2-1; no clear D gene. Between the trimmed V and J ends, which lost 0 bases and 0 bases, there was a span of 1 base. Germline V lookup: CDR1 SGHTS, CDR2 YDEGEE. The CDR3 sequence is 13 residues long. CDR3 in amino acids: CASSLGSYNEQFF. For the CDR3, the DNA is TGTGCCAGCAGCTTGGGCTCCTACAATGAGCAGTTCTTC.

The genes are TRBV6-1 and TRBJ2-7, with D tentatively TRBD1 (5 bases). With 7 bases removed from V and 3 bases from J, the gap between germline ends came to 7 bases. CDR3 length equals 11 residues. Germline V gene sequence: CDR1 MNHNS, CDR2 SASEGT. The CDR3 nucleotides read TGTGCCAGCAATAGGGGCTACGAGCAGTACTTC. Amino acid sequence: CASNRGYEQYF.

This chain links TRBV7-8 with TRBJ2-7; tentatively, D is TRBD1 (6 bases). CDR3 length: 18 residues. Germline-derived CDR1 and CDR2 are SGHVS and FQNEAQ. The germline V and J ends were trimmed by 4 bases and 0 bases, with 22 bases remaining between them. The DNA of the CDR3 is TGTGCCAGCAGCTCCTACAAGTCGACAGGCTCGAGCTCCTACGAGCAGTACTTC. Translated: CASSSYKSTGSSSYEQYF.

This chain uses TRBV5-6 with TRBJ1-5, with a tentative D call TRBD1 (5 bases). The germline V and J ends were trimmed by 0 bases and 7 bases, with 14 bases remaining between them. This CDR3 is 15 amino acids long. Looked up from germline, CDR1 is SGHDT and CDR2 is YYEEEE. The CDR3 coding sequence is TGTGCCAGCAGCTTGGCCGCCAGGGTAGGACAGCCCCAGCATTTT. It encodes CASSLAARVGQPQHF.